These 31 T cell receptor beta chains were all obtained from the same sample, sequenced in a study of blood T cell repertoires in COVID-19. The table came from immunoSEQ multiplex PCR; TCRdb's copy has only in-frame clones and leaves some out. The sample has about 190,000 clones; approximately 85% are singletons. The sequencing sample was made of peripheral blood. The source of these receptors is a man older than 75 with COVID-19, enrolled during active disease.

The chain couples TRBV19 to TRBJ2-7; 7 nucleotides match TRBD1. CDR1 and CDR2 from the germline V gene are LNHDA and SQIVND (reference sequence). Germline trimming cut 6 bases from V and 7 bases from J; bases unmatched to any gene: 15. The CDR3 has 15 residues. In DNA, the CDR3 is TGTGCCAGTAGCCCCTTACGTGGGCCCAGGGGGGAGCAGTACTTC. Its protein is CASSPLRGPRGEQYF.

The chain couples TRBV5-1 to TRBJ2-5; a possible D gene is TRBD1 (6 bases). V was shortened by 5 bases and J by 0 bases, with 14 bases between the two germline ends. The CDR3 loop spans 15 amino acids. The germline V gene encodes CDR1 SGHRS and CDR2 YFSETQ. CDR3 sequence (DNA): TGCGCCAGCAGTCGGACAGAACCATACCAAGAGACCCAGTACTTC. It translates to CASSRTEPYQETQYF. Combining the CDR3 with reference TRBV5-1 and TRBJ2-5 gives the whole variable domain KAGVTQTPRYLIKTRGQQVTLSCSPISGHRSVSWYQQTPGQGLQFLFEYFSETQRNKGNFPGRFSGRQFSNSRSEMNVSTLELGDSALYLCASSRTEPYQETQYFGPGTRLLVL.

The chain joins TRBV18 to TRBJ2-1, with 10 bases aligning to TRBD2. The CDR3 covers 15 residues. The V and J ends lost 4 bases and 3 bases, in that order; junction bases with no gene match: 3. Looked up from germline, CDR1 is KGHSH and CDR2 is LQKENI. The CDR3 DNA is TGTGCCAGCTCACGGAGCGGGGGGGTCTACAATGAGCAGTTCTTC. It encodes CASSRSGGVYNEQFF.

This clone was seen only once. The chain carries TRBV24-1 and TRBJ1-2, with TRBD1 identical over 8 bases. CDR3 length equals 16 residues. V shed 3 bases and J 6 bases; nucleotides not matched to a gene: 11. The germline V gene has CDR1 KGHDR and CDR2 SFDVKD. This chain's CDR3 is CATSDQTGTGPHGYTF. CDR3 coding DNA: TGTGCCACCAGTGATCAAACCGGGACAGGACCACATGGCTACACCTTC.

This clone showed up just a few times. This chain links TRBV7-2 with TRBJ1-3, with a tentative D call TRBD1 (5 bases). The CDR3 consists of 13 residues. Germline CDR1 and CDR2: SGHTA and FQGNSA. Trimming left V 7 bases short and J 1 base short, with 8 bases between. The CDR3: CASTQGSGNTIYF. The CDR3 nucleotides read TGTGCCAGCACTCAGGGTTCTGGAAACACCATATATTTT.

This rearrangement joins TRBV6-6 to TRBJ1-1; tentative D call: TRBD1 (5 bases). From germline, CDR1 is MNHNY and CDR2 SVGAGI (reference sequence). There are 14 residues in the CDR3. With 2 bases removed from V and 5 bases from J, the gap between germline ends came to 12 bases. The CDR3 is CASSYQGVGTEAFF. The CDR3 coding sequence is TGTGCCAGCAGTTACCAGGGCGTGGGGACTGAAGCTTTCTTT.

This clone was seen repeatedly, ten times or more. The chain employs TRBV9 and TRBJ1-4; 10 positions agree with TRBD1. The CDR3 has 16 residues. Per the germline V gene, CDR1 is SGDLS and CDR2 is YYNGEE. The V and J ends lost 3 bases and 9 bases, in that order; junction bases with no gene match: 11. The CDR3 spells CASSGGSDRGPKKLFF. Written as DNA, the CDR3 is TGTGCCAGCAGCGGTGGATCTGACAGGGGGCCTAAAAAACTGTTTTTT.

The V gene is TRBV7-9, the J gene TRBJ2-3; D remains ambiguous. Trimming cost V 5 bases and J 4 bases, with 16 bases left between them. This CDR3 region has 15 residues. The germline CDR1 and CDR2 sequences are SEHNR and FQNEAQ (reference sequence). The CDR3 DNA reads as TGTGCCAGCAGCCCCAGTGTGGCTGGGCCAGATACGCAGTATTTT. Amino acid sequence: CASSPSVAGPDTQYF.

V is TRBV10-2 and J is TRBJ2-7; perhaps TRBD2 as D (6 bases). CDR1 is WSHSY and CDR2 is SAAADI in the germline V gene. V lost 6 bases, J lost 3 bases, and 21 bases lay in between. The CDR3 contains 16 residues. CDR3 residues: CASRNREGGLLYEQYF. The CDR3 DNA reads TGCGCCAGCAGGAATCGGGAAGGAGGGTTGCTCTACGAGCAGTACTTC.

This clone was observed once. The V call is TRBV18, the J call TRBJ1-5; no reliable D call. The CDR3 is 13 residues long. From germline, CDR1 is KGHSH and CDR2 LQKENI. V was pared by 6 bases and J by 3 bases, with 9 bases between. The CDR3 loop is CASSRGPNQPQHF. DNA for the CDR3: TGTGCCAGCTCCCGGGGTCCCAATCAGCCCCAGCATTTT.

The chain links TRBV5-3 to TRBJ1-3; D gene ambiguous. TRBV5-3 is flagged as an ORF with uncertain function. This CDR3 is built from 17 residues. V shed 0 bases and J shed 1 base, with 14 bases lying between them. CDR3 nucleotide sequence: TGTGCCAGAAGCTTGGAAGCCCCTGGTCGATCTGGAAACACCATATATTTT. Translated, it gives CARSLEAPGRSGNTIYF.

This clone was detected once. The J gene is TRBJ1-2, the V gene TRBV4-1, with TRBD1 matching over 7 bases. V lost 1 base, J lost 8 bases, and 4 bases stayed unmatched. The CDR3 runs 13 residues. Germline V gene data show CDR1 as MGHRA and CDR2 as YSYEKL. CDR3: CASSQVDRDGYTF. CDR3 nucleotide sequence: TGCGCCAGCAGCCAAGTAGACAGGGACGGCTACACCTTC.

V usage is TRBV3-1 (or the pseudogene TRBV3-2) and J usage is TRBJ1-2, with D perhaps matching TRBD1 (6 bases). The V and J ends lost 5 bases and 5 bases respectively, with 24 bases between them. Germline V lookup: CDR1 LGHDT, CDR2 YNNKEL (reference sequence). The CDR3 runs 17 residues. This chain's CDR3 is CASSWRLGGDPHYGYTF. The CDR3 DNA is TGTGCCAGCAGCTGGCGGTTAGGGGGGGATCCCCATTATGGCTACACCTTC.

This chain joins TRBV5-6 and TRBJ1-6; 8 bases agree with TRBD1. In germline, CDR1 is SGHDT, CDR2 YYEEEE. V lost 7 bases and J lost 2; bases outside the gene matches: 5. This CDR3 region has 15 residues. The CDR3 DNA sequence: TGTGCCAGCGGACAGGGAAGGCCCTATAATTCACCCCTCCACTTT. It encodes CASGQGRPYNSPLHF.

This chain links TRBV20-1 with TRBJ2-7; D is uncertain. V lost 8 bases and J lost 7, with 12 bases in between. CDR3 size: 10 residues. Germline CDR1 reads DFQATT; CDR2 reads SNEGSKA (reference sequence). Written as DNA, the CDR3 is TGCAGTACCAGGTTTGGGGAGCAGTACTTC. Translation: CSTRFGEQYF.

The genes are TRBV6-5 and TRBJ1-4; D is unresolved. Germline CDR1 reads MNHEY; CDR2 reads SVGAGI. V shed 7 bases and J shed 8 bases, with 17 bases lying between them. The CDR3 is made up of 14 amino acids. The CDR3 DNA follows: TGTGCCAGCACCCGACCGGGAAACACCGAAAAACTGTTTTTT. Translating gives CASTRPGNTEKLFF.

About this clone: Other DNA sequences in this sample translate to the same CDR3. The V gene is TRBV18, the J gene TRBJ1-5, with a possible D match to TRBD1 (5 bases). The CDR3 spans 13 residues. Trimming stripped 1 base from V and 6 bases from J, with 7 bases between. Germline V gene data show CDR1 as KGHSH and CDR2 as LQKENI. The CDR3 loop is CASSPRRAQPQHF. The DNA of the CDR3 is TGTGCCAGCTCACCACGCAGGGCTCAGCCCCAGCATTTT.

The V and J genes are TRBV7-9 and TRBJ1-4; 8 positions agree with TRBD1. The CDR3 is made up of 15 amino acids. The V gene end was trimmed by 5 bases and the J gene end by 3 bases; junction bases not matched to a gene: 5. Germline V gives CDR1 SEHNR, CDR2 FQNEAQ (reference sequence). The chain's CDR3 is CASSRDRGANEKLFF. The CDR3 region has the DNA TGTGCCAGCAGCAGAGACAGGGGAGCTAATGAAAAACTGTTTTTT.

J is TRBJ1-5 and V is TRBV3-1 (or the pseudogene TRBV3-2), with TRBD1 identical over 10 bases. Looked up from germline, CDR1 is LGHDT and CDR2 is YNNKEL (reference sequence). V shed 1 base and J 7 bases; nucleotides not matched to a gene: 4. The CDR3 sequence is 15 residues long. CDR3 region: CASSQGQGAGQPQHF. The CDR3 bases are TGTGCCAGCAGCCAAGGACAGGGGGCCGGGCAGCCCCAGCATTTT.

The rearrangement joins TRBV5-1 to TRBJ2-4; TRBD2 matches at 7 bases. The CDR3 consists of 15 residues. The V gene's germline CDR1 is SGHRS and CDR2 YFSETQ. J lost 7 bases, V lost 1 base, and 8 bases had no gene match. The CDR3 nucleotides read TGCGCCAGCAGCTTGAATGGGGGGGAAATGAACATTCAGTACTTC. Translation: CASSLNGGEMNIQYF.

This clone was observed a single time. This chain uses TRBV12-3 or TRBV12-4 with TRBJ1-6; D not resolved. The V and J ends lost 7 bases and 8 bases respectively, with 12 bases between them. The CDR3 totals 13 residues. Here the CDR3 DNA reads TGTGCCAGCAAGCCGTCGGAGTATTCACCCCTCCACTTT. Protein product: CASKPSEYSPLHF.

The V and J genes are TRBV6-6 and TRBJ2-7; TRBD1 is a possible D gene (6 bases). This CDR3 is 14 amino acids long. Germline V lookup: CDR1 MNHNY, CDR2 SVGAGI (reference sequence). V lost 3 bases, J lost 3 bases, and 12 bases lay in between. The CDR3 DNA sequence: TGTGCCAGCAGTTATGGCCGGGACATCTACGAGCAGTACTTC. As protein: CASSYGRDIYEQYF.

This chain connects TRBV10-2 to TRBJ2-7, with 9 bases lining up with TRBD1. Germline CDR1 WSHSY, CDR2 SAAADI. J was trimmed by 7 bases and V by 6 bases; bases with no gene match: 10. CDR3 length equals 14 residues. CDR3: CASRPGQGFGEQYF. Written as DNA, the CDR3 is TGCGCCAGCAGACCGGGACAGGGATTCGGGGAGCAGTACTTC.

The V and J genes are TRBV7-9 and TRBJ2-7; 7 bases are shared with TRBD1. The CDR3 loop spans 14 amino acids. The V segment lost 5 bases and the J segment 2 bases; nucleotides outside the gene matches: 6. Germline V gene data show CDR1 as SEHNR and CDR2 as FQNEAQ (reference sequence). Here the CDR3 DNA reads TGTGCCAGCAGCGAGACAGGGCGGGCCTACGAGCAGTACTTC. It encodes CASSETGRAYEQYF.

The chain employs TRBV5-1 and TRBJ2-2; D call uncertain. CDR1 SGHRS and CDR2 YFSETQ come from the germline V gene. V was trimmed by 2 bases and J by 7 bases, leaving 9 bases between them. The CDR3 totals 13 residues. As DNA, the CDR3 is TGCGCCAGCAGCTTTCGGGTGGGCGGGGAGCTGTTTTTT. Protein sequence: CASSFRVGGELFF. The variable domain in full, with the rest retrieved from reference TRBV5-1 and TRBJ2-2, is KAGVTQTPRYLIKTRGQQVTLSCSPISGHRSVSWYQQTPGQGLQFLFEYFSETQRNKGNFPGRFSGRQFSNSRSEMNVSTLELGDSALYLCASSFRVGGELFFGEGSRLTVL.

About this clone: In the same sample, other DNA sequences code for this CDR3. V usage is TRBV2 and J usage is TRBJ1-1; D unclear. Trimming removed 6 bases at V and 0 bases at J, with 8 bases between. CDR3 length: 13 amino acids. Looked up from germline, CDR1 is SNHLY and CDR2 is FYNNEI. CDR3: CASSQQLNTEAFF. CDR3 DNA: TGTGCCAGCAGCCAACAGCTGAACACTGAAGCTTTCTTT. Filled out from reference TRBV2 and TRBJ1-1, the complete variable domain reads EPEVTQTPSHQVTQMGQEVILRCVPISNHLYFYWYRQILGQKVEFLVSFYNNEISEKSEIFDDQFSVERPDGSNFTLKIRSTKLEDSAMYFCASSQQLNTEAFFGQGTRLTVV.

The chain uses TRBV12-3 or TRBV12-4 and TRBJ1-1; 8 bases are a match to TRBD1. The CDR3 length is 13 residues. The V gene end was trimmed by 5 bases and the J gene end by 5 bases; junction bases not matched to a gene: 4. In DNA, the CDR3 is TGTGCCAGCAGTACCAGGGGGCTTACTGAAGCTTTCTTT. Translating it yields CASSTRGLTEAFF.

The V call is TRBV19, the J call TRBJ1-2; 8 bases line up with TRBD1. The trim removed 10 bases at V and 7 bases at J, leaving 17 bases unmatched. CDR3 length: 15 residues. The V gene's germline CDR1 is LNHDA and CDR2 SQIVND (reference sequence). CDR3 in DNA: TGTGCCACCTGGGACAGGACGGTGTGGAATCGTGGCTACACCTTC. It translates to CATWDRTVWNRGYTF.

This chain uses TRBV3-1 (or the pseudogene TRBV3-2) with TRBJ1-1; no firm D call. The CDR3 is made up of 12 amino acids. Germline CDR1 LGHDT, CDR2 YNNKEL (reference sequence). V was trimmed by 3 bases and J by 4 bases, leaving 6 bases between them. The CDR3 DNA reads TGTGCCAGCAGCCATCGGAGCACTGAAGCTTTCTTT. This encodes CASSHRSTEAFF.

The genes are TRBV19 and TRBJ1-6; D unresolved. The CDR3 covers 14 residues. Germline V CDR1 and CDR2: LNHDA, SQIVND (reference sequence). The V and J ends lost 3 bases and 4 bases respectively, with 7 bases between them. The CDR3 is CASSIGEYNSPLHF. DNA for the CDR3: TGTGCCAGTAGTATCGGAGAATATAATTCACCCCTCCACTTT.

The chain carries TRBV19 and TRBJ2-1; the D gene is possibly TRBD2 (6 bases). V lost 4 bases and J lost 7, with 14 bases in between. The CDR3 covers 14 residues. CDR1 is LNHDA and CDR2 is SQIVND in the germline V gene (reference sequence). In DNA, the CDR3 is TGTGCCAGTAGTACCCGGGACTCCAGGAATGAGCAGTTCTTC. This codes for CASSTRDSRNEQFF.